The 4 T cell receptor beta chains below all came from one sample that was sequenced in a study of shared clonotypes between healthy human individuals. Produced via immunoSEQ multiplex PCR; TCRdb's table is partial and in-frame only. The repertoire holds under 1,100,000 clones, with around three quarters as singletons. Material: memory CD4+ T cells from PBMCs. The subset here: CD45RA-negative fraction. These receptors were obtained from a man between 18 and 35 years old in good health. Some clones in this sample may be carry-over from other donors' samples.

This clone was counted between two and nine times. V and J are TRBV28 and TRBJ2-3; TRBD2 agrees at 9 bases. Unmatched junction bases numbered 10, after V lost 7 bases and J lost 8 bases. This CDR3 has 14 amino acids. Germline V lookup: CDR1 MDHEN, CDR2 SYDVKM. The CDR3 DNA sequence: TGTGCCAGCACTCTGGGACTAGCTCCCGGTACGCAGTATTTT. Translation gives CASTLGLAPGTQYF. The complete variable domain, with remaining parts taken from reference TRBV28 and TRBJ2-3, reads DVKVTQSSRYLVKRTGEKVFLECVQDMDHENMFWYRQDPGLGLRLIYFSYDVKMKEKGDIPEGYSVSREKKERFSLILESASTNQTSMYLCASTLGLAPGTQYFGPGTRLTVL.

The V gene is TRBV14, the J gene TRBJ1-1; 11 bases align to TRBD1. The CDR3 loop spans 18 amino acids. Germline V gene lookup returns CDR1 SGHDN and CDR2 FVKESK. Trimming removed 4 bases from V and 6 bases from J; junction bases left unmatched: 16. CDR3 nucleotide sequence: TGTGCCAGCAGCCGAACCTTCCGGACAGGGGGCTCATGGGCTGAAGCTTTCTTT. Its translation is CASSRTFRTGGSWAEAFF.

With regard to this clone: A much larger clone differs by one base, so this may be a read error. V and J are TRBV10-1 and TRBJ2-2, with TRBD1 matching over 9 bases. In germline, CDR1 is WNHNN, CDR2 SYGVQD (reference sequence). CDR3 length: 15 residues. The CDR3 region is CASSYGQGNTRELFF. In DNA, the CDR3 is TGCGCCAGCAGTTATGGACAGGGGAACACCAGGGAGCTGTTTTTT.

As to this clone: The same CDR3 can be traced to other DNA sequences in this sample. The rearrangement uses TRBV6-5 and TRBJ2-5, with 15 nucleotides matching TRBD2. Losses at the gene ends were 6 bases for V and 4 bases for J; bases not matched to a gene: 3. The germline gives CDR1 MNHEY, CDR2 SVGAGI. There are 15 residues in the CDR3. CDR3 DNA sequence: TGTGCCAGCAGAGGACTAGCGGGAGGGCGAGAGACCCAGTACTTC. This encodes CASRGLAGGRETQYF.